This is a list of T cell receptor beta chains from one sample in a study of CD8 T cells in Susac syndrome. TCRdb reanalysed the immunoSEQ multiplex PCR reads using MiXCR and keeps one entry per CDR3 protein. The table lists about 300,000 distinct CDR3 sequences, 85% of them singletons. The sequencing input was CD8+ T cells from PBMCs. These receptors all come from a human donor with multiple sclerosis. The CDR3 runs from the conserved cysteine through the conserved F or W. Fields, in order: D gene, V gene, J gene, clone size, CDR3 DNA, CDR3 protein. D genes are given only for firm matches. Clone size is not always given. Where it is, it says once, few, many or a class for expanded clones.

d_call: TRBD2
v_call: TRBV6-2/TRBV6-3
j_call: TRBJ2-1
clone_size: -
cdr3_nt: TGTGCCAGCAGACTAGCGGGAGGTGGGTACAATGAGCAGTTCTTC
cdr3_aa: CASRLAGGGYNEQFF

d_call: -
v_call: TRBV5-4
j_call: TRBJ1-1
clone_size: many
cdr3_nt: TGTGCCAGCAGCCCCGGACAGATGAACACTGAAGCTTTCTTT
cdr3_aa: CASSPGQMNTEAFF

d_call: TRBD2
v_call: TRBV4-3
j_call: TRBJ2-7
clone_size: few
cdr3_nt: TGCGCCAGCAGCCAAGATGTGGCTAGCGGGAGTTCCGAGCAGTACTTC
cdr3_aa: CASSQDVASGSSEQYF

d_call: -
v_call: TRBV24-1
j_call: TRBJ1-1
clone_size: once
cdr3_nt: TGTGCCACCAGTGATTCCGGGACGAAAGCTTTCTTT
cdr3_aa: CATSDSGTKAFF

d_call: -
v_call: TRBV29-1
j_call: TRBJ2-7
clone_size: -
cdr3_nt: TGCAGCGTTGAAGAGGGCTCAAGCTCCTACGAGCAGTACTTC
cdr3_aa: CSVEEGSSSYEQYF

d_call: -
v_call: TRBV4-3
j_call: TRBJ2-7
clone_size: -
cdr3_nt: TGCGCCAGCAGCCAAGATTGGGGGACACAAGCCTACGAGCAGTACTTC
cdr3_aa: CASSQDWGTQAYEQYF

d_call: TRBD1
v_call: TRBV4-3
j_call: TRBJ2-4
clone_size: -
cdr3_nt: TGCGCCAGCAGCCAAGATACGTCGGGTAGGGGGCTAGGAGACATTCAGTACTTC
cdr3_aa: CASSQDTSGRGLGDIQYF

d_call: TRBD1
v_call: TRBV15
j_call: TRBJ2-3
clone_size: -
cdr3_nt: TGTGCCACCAGCTTCCCAAGACAGGGGGCCTCAGATACGCAGTATTTT
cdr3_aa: CATSFPRQGASDTQYF

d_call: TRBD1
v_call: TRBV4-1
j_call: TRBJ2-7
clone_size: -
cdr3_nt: TGCGCCAGCAGCCCCGGGACAGCCGCCCTATCCTACGAGCAGTACTTC
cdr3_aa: CASSPGTAALSYEQYF

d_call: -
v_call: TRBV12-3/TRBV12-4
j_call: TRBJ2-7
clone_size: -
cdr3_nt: TGTGCCAGCAGTTTGGTAGCACCGAGCTCCTACGAGCAGTACTTC
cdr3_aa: CASSLVAPSSYEQYF

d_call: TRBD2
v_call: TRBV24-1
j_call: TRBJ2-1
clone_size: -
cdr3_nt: TGTGCCACCAGTAGCGGGAGAGCGAACAATGAGCAGTTCTTC
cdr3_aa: CATSSGRANNEQFF

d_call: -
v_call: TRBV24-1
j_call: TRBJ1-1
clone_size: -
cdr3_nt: TGTGCCACAAGAGATCGCACTGAAGCTTTCTTT
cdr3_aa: CATRDRTEAFF

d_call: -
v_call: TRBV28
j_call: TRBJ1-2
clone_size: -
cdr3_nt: TGTGCCAGCAGCCCTGGGGGAATTGGCTACACCTTC
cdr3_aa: CASSPGGIGYTF

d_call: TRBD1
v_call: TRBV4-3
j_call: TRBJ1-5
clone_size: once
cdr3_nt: TGCGCCAGCAGCCAATCCTCTCCCCTCCAGGGGGCCCGGGCTAGCAATCAGCCCCAGCATTTT
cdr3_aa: CASSQSSPLQGARASNQPQHF

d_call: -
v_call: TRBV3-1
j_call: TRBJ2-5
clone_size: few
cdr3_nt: TGTGCCAGCAGTCTCACCTCGGAGACCCAGTACTTC
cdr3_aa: CASSLTSETQYF

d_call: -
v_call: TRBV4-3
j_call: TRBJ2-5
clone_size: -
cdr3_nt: TGCGCCAGCAGCCGCAGAGGGCTCAGGGGTGGGGAGACCCAGTACTTC
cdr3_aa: CASSRRGLRGGETQYF

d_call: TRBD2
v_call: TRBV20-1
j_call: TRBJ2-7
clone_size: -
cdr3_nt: TGCAGTGCTAGATCGGGGGGATACGAGCAGTACTTC
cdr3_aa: CSARSGGYEQYF

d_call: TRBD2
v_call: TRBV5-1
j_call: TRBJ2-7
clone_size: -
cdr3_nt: TGCGCCAGCAGCTTGGCCACTAGCGGGACCTACGAGCAGTACTTC
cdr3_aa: CASSLATSGTYEQYF

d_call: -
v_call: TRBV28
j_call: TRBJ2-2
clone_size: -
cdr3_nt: TGTGCCAGCAGCTTTTCGGGGGGGGAGCTGTTTTTT
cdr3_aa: CASSFSGGELFF

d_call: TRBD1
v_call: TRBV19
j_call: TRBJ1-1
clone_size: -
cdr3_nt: TGTGCCAGTAGTATGTATGAGGGACAGATTCATGAAGCTTTCTTT
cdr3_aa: CASSMYEGQIHEAFF

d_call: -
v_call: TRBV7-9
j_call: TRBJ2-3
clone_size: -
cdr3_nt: TGTGCCAGCAGCTTAGACCCTGCAGATACGCAGTATTTT
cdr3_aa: CASSLDPADTQYF

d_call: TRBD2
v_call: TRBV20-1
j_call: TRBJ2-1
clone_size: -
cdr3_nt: TGCAGTGCTCCCCCAAGGGGCGGGAGCTCCTACAATGAGCAGTTCTTC
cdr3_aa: CSAPPRGGSSYNEQFF

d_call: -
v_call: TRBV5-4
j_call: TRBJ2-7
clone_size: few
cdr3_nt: TGTGCCAGCAGCCATACGTCCCCCTACGAGCAGTACTTC
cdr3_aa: CASSHTSPYEQYF

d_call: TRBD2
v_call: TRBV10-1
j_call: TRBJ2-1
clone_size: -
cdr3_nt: TGCGCCAGCAGTGAGTCGTTCCTAGCGGGAGGTGTCCCCTCCTACAATGAGCAGTTCTTC
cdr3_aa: CASSESFLAGGVPSYNEQFF

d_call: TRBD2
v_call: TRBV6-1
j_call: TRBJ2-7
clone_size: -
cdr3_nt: TGTGCCAGCAGTCCCTCTACTAGCGGTTCCTACTGCGAGCAGTACTTC
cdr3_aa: CASSPSTSGSYCEQYF

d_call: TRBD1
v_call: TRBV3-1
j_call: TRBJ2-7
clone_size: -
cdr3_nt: TGTGCCAGCAGCCAAGAGACAGGGGGAACCTACGAGCAGTACTTC
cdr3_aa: CASSQETGGTYEQYF

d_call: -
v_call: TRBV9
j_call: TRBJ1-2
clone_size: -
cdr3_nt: TGTGCCAGCACTTGGCAGCCCGCTCCTAACTATGGCTACACCTTC
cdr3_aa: CASTWQPAPNYGYTF